This is a list of T cell receptor beta chains from one sample in a study of blood T cells in healthy people across ages. TCRdb itself ran the 5' RACE reads through MiXCR, one entry per CDR3 protein. This table has over 950,000 distinct CDR3 sequences, 30% to 40% appearing once. Material: blood. The receptors here all came from a man in his late teens or twenties in good health. The CDR3 runs from the conserved cysteine through the conserved F or W. Each record gives: J gene, clone size, D gene, V gene, CDR3 protein, CDR3 DNA. D genes are given only for firm matches. Clone size is shown for a subset of rows, as once, few, many or a class of expanded clone.

j_gene: TRBJ1-4; abundance: few; d_gene: -; v_gene: TRBV7-2; CDR3aa: CASSLISGPEKLFF; CDR3nt: TGTGCCAGCAGCTTAATATCCGGCCCAGAAAAACTGTTTTTT
j_gene: TRBJ2-3; abundance: medium-sized; d_gene: -; v_gene: TRBV14; CDR3aa: CASSQEAPSTDTQYF; CDR3nt: TGTGCCAGCAGCCAAGAAGCACCATCCACAGATACGCAGTATTTT
j_gene: TRBJ1-6; abundance: few; d_gene: -; v_gene: TRBV12-3/TRBV12-4; CDR3aa: CASSLKTANTYGARRSPLHF; CDR3nt: TGTGCCAGCAGTTTAAAGACAGCGAATACTTACGGGGCTCGTCGGTCACCCCTCCACTTT
j_gene: TRBJ2-1; abundance: -; d_gene: -; v_gene: TRBV13; CDR3aa: CASTELRSNEQFF; CDR3nt: TGTGCCAGCACCGAACTCAGGTCCAATGAGCAGTTCTTC
j_gene: TRBJ2-4; abundance: many; d_gene: -; v_gene: TRBV14; CDR3aa: CASSQDSATKNIQYF; CDR3nt: TGTGCCAGCAGCCAGGACAGCGCTACCAAAAACATTCAGTACTTC
j_gene: TRBJ2-4; abundance: -; d_gene: -; v_gene: TRBV28; CDR3aa: CASSSPGGAAKNIQYF; CDR3nt: TGTGCCAGCAGTTCTCCTGGGGGGGCAGCCAAAAACATTCAGTACTTC
j_gene: TRBJ1-1; abundance: few; d_gene: -; v_gene: TRBV5-6; CDR3aa: CASSLIPQAINTEAFF; CDR3nt: TGTGCCAGCAGCTTGATTCCACAGGCGATTAACACTGAAGCTTTCTTT
j_gene: TRBJ2-1; abundance: -; d_gene: TRBD1; v_gene: TRBV20-1; CDR3aa: CSARSRQGARYNEQFF; CDR3nt: TGCAGTGCTAGGAGTAGACAGGGGGCGCGTTACAATGAGCAGTTCTTC
j_gene: TRBJ2-5; abundance: -; d_gene: -; v_gene: TRBV9; CDR3aa: CASSETTGGETQYF; CDR3nt: TGTGCCAGCAGTGAGACGACGGGGGGCGAGACCCAGTACTTC
j_gene: TRBJ1-1; abundance: -; d_gene: TRBD1; v_gene: TRBV15; CDR3aa: CATHTGVGNTEAFF; CDR3nt: TGTGCCACTCATACAGGGGTGGGGAACACTGAAGCTTTCTTT
j_gene: TRBJ2-1; abundance: -; d_gene: -; v_gene: TRBV28; CDR3aa: CASSLSATDVYNEQFF; CDR3nt: TGTGCCAGCAGTTTATCAGCGACGGACGTCTACAATGAGCAGTTCTTC
j_gene: TRBJ2-1; abundance: few; d_gene: -; v_gene: TRBV7-2; CDR3aa: CASSLAQGRYNEQFF; CDR3nt: TGTGCCAGCAGCTTAGCCCAGGGGAGATACAATGAGCAGTTCTTC
j_gene: TRBJ1-2; abundance: many; d_gene: TRBD1; v_gene: TRBV6-5; CDR3aa: CASSPDRVGGYTF; CDR3nt: TGTGCCAGCAGCCCTGACAGGGTTGGTGGCTACACCTTC
j_gene: TRBJ2-5; abundance: -; d_gene: TRBD1; v_gene: TRBV20-1; CDR3aa: CSGGQKETQYF; CDR3nt: TGCAGTGGGGGACAGAAAGAGACCCAGTACTTC
j_gene: TRBJ2-7; abundance: -; d_gene: -; v_gene: TRBV3-1; CDR3aa: CASSQAVGLRHYEQYF; CDR3nt: TGTGCCAGCAGCCAAGCCGTCGGGCTTCGGCACTACGAGCAGTACTTC
j_gene: TRBJ1-5; abundance: few; d_gene: -; v_gene: TRBV6-6; CDR3aa: CASIPGQNSNQPQHF; CDR3nt: TGTGCCAGCATTCCTGGACAAAATAGCAATCAGCCCCAGCATTTT
j_gene: TRBJ2-1; abundance: few; d_gene: -; v_gene: TRBV5-1; CDR3aa: CASSLRSAEAYNEQFF; CDR3nt: TGCGCCAGCAGCCTGAGGTCGGCGGAGGCCTACAATGAGCAGTTCTTC
j_gene: TRBJ1-1; abundance: -; d_gene: -; v_gene: TRBV9; CDR3aa: CASSGGYRDPRNTEAFF; CDR3nt: TGTGCCAGCAGCGGAGGATACAGGGATCCAAGGAACACTGAAGCTTTCTTT
j_gene: TRBJ2-3; abundance: -; d_gene: TRBD2; v_gene: TRBV7-9; CDR3aa: CASGLVGTNTDTQYF; CDR3nt: TGTGCCAGCGGCTTAGTAGGGACTAACACAGATACGCAGTATTTT
j_gene: TRBJ1-1; abundance: once; d_gene: -; v_gene: TRBV4-3; CDR3aa: CASSPTPEDTEAFF; CDR3nt: TGCGCCAGCAGCCCGACGCCGGAGGACACTGAAGCTTTCTTT
j_gene: TRBJ2-3; abundance: many; d_gene: -; v_gene: TRBV5-1; CDR3aa: CASSLSVDYDTQYF; CDR3nt: TGCGCCAGCAGCTTGTCGGTTGATTACGATACGCAGTATTTT
j_gene: TRBJ2-2; abundance: -; d_gene: -; v_gene: TRBV7-2; CDR3aa: CASSLVAGTTGELFF; CDR3nt: TGTGCCAGCAGCTTAGTGGCAGGGACCACAGGGGAGCTGTTTTTT
j_gene: TRBJ2-3; abundance: -; d_gene: -; v_gene: TRBV6-2/TRBV6-3; CDR3aa: CASSFQADTQYF; CDR3nt: TGTGCCAGCAGTTTCCAAGCAGATACGCAGTATTTT
j_gene: TRBJ2-2; abundance: -; d_gene: -; v_gene: TRBV24-1; CDR3aa: CAIGPHPDGELFF; CDR3nt: TGTGCCATCGGGCCCCACCCTGACGGGGAGCTGTTTTTT
j_gene: TRBJ2-1; abundance: -; d_gene: TRBD2; v_gene: TRBV7-7; CDR3aa: CASSLEPGGLYEQSF; CDR3nt: TGTGCTAGCAGCTTGGAGCCGGGGGGGCTGTATGAGCAGTCCTTC
j_gene: TRBJ2-3; abundance: -; d_gene: -; v_gene: TRBV20-1; CDR3aa: CSAYQGRADTQYF; CDR3nt: TGCAGTGCTTATCAGGGCCGGGCAGATACGCAGTATTTT
j_gene: TRBJ2-1; abundance: few; d_gene: -; v_gene: TRBV20-1; CDR3aa: CSAGRGVGNNEQFF; CDR3nt: TGCAGTGCGGGGAGGGGGGTTGGGAACAATGAGCAGTTCTTC
j_gene: TRBJ2-3; abundance: few; d_gene: -; v_gene: TRBV4-2; CDR3aa: CASSQVGATDTQYF; CDR3nt: TGTGCCAGCAGCCAAGTAGGGGCCACAGATACGCAGTATTTT